The rows below give T cell receptor beta chains drawn from one sample of a study of blood T cells in healthy people across ages. TCRdb reanalysed the 5' RACE reads using MiXCR and keeps one entry per CDR3 protein. The table has 1.5 million to 2 million distinct CDR3 sequences, more than 35% seen once. Sequencing used blood. The receptors stem from a human donor in good health. CDR3s include the opening cysteine and the closing phenylalanine or tryptophan. A D gene is named only where the DNA matches it firmly. Clone sizes are given selectively: once, few, many, or a class where the clone is expanded.

DNA: TGTGCCAGCAGCTACGGGGTGAGGACTGAAGCTTTCTTT
CDR3: CASSYGVRTEAFF
size: NA
D: NA
V: TRBV7-2
J: TRBJ1-1

DNA: TGTGCCTGGAGTAAGCAGTTGTACGAAGCTTTCTTT
CDR3: CAWSKQLYEAFF
size: NA
D: NA
V: TRBV30
J: TRBJ1-1

DNA: TGTGCCAGCAGTTGGGGCCTCATGAACACTGAAGCTTTCTTT
CDR3: CASSWGLMNTEAFF
size: NA
D: NA
V: TRBV12-3/TRBV12-4
J: TRBJ1-1

DNA: TGCAGTGCTAGAGGGGACGGGTGGGGCCAGAGCACAGATACGCAGTATTTT
CDR3: CSARGDGWGQSTDTQYF
size: NA
D: NA
V: TRBV20-1
J: TRBJ2-3

DNA: TGCAGCGCCGAGGGACTAGCGGGGAAACAAGAGACCCAGTACTTC
CDR3: CSAEGLAGKQETQYF
size: few
D: TRBD2
V: TRBV29-1
J: TRBJ2-5

DNA: TGCAGTGCCCCGGCCGGCGGGGCCTCGGAAGATACGCAGTATTTT
CDR3: CSAPAGGASEDTQYF
size: few
D: NA
V: TRBV20-1
J: TRBJ2-3

DNA: TGTGCCAGCAGCGTAGCACTAGCGGGGGTTCATGAGCAGTACTTC
CDR3: CASSVALAGVHEQYF
size: many
D: TRBD2
V: TRBV9
J: TRBJ2-5

DNA: TGCGCCAGCAGCCGCCTGGCGGGGGGGCAAGACGAGCAGTACTTC
CDR3: CASSRLAGGQDEQYF
size: NA
D: TRBD2
V: TRBV5-1
J: TRBJ2-7

DNA: TGTGCCACCCTGCGGAGCCCGGGACAGGGGGTGAACACTGAAGCTTTCTTT
CDR3: CATLRSPGQGVNTEAFF
size: once
D: TRBD1
V: TRBV15
J: TRBJ1-1

DNA: TGTGCCAGCATCACTGCCCCCGGTCAGCCCCAGCATTTT
CDR3: CASITAPGQPQHF
size: few
D: NA
V: TRBV6-2/TRBV6-3
J: TRBJ1-5

DNA: TGCGCCAGCAGCCCCGTATCACACAATGAGCAGTTCTTC
CDR3: CASSPVSHNEQFF
size: NA
D: NA
V: TRBV5-1
J: TRBJ2-1

DNA: TGTGCCAGCAGCCTTACAGGGGGGGCCAGGCTCCAGCATTTT
CDR3: CASSLTGGARLQHF
size: NA
D: TRBD1
V: TRBV7-2
J: TRBJ1-5

DNA: TGCAGTGCTATCCTCGGGGGTTCCTACAATGAGCAGTTCTTC
CDR3: CSAILGGSYNEQFF
size: once
D: NA
V: TRBV20-1
J: TRBJ2-1

DNA: TGTGCCATCAGTGAGTCGGGGACGGAGACTGGAGCTTTCTTT
CDR3: CAISESGTETGAFF
size: once
D: NA
V: TRBV10-3
J: TRBJ1-1

DNA: TGTGCCAGCAGCCACGGGGGACAGGGAATGGATCCCGGGGGGGAGTCTGGGGCCAACGTCCTGACTTTC
CDR3: CASSHGGQGMDPGGESGANVLTF
size: few
D: NA
V: TRBV7-6
J: TRBJ2-6

DNA: TGCGCCAGCAGCTTGGGACAGGGAGGGAATGAGCAGTTCTTC
CDR3: CASSLGQGGNEQFF
size: many
D: NA
V: TRBV5-1
J: TRBJ2-1

DNA: TGTGCCATCCGTGAGTCAGAGGGGGCTTATGGCTACACCTTC
CDR3: CAIRESEGAYGYTF
size: NA
D: TRBD1
V: TRBV10-3
J: TRBJ1-2

DNA: TGCGCCAGCAGCGGTGGGACAGGGGAACGGCATGAAAAACTGTTTTTT
CDR3: CASSGGTGERHEKLFF
size: NA
D: TRBD1
V: TRBV5-1
J: TRBJ1-4

DNA: TGTGCCAGCAGCTTAGCGCTGGAGGTTAAAGGGGGCTACACCTTC
CDR3: CASSLALEVKGGYTF
size: NA
D: NA
V: TRBV7-9
J: TRBJ1-2

DNA: TGTGCCAGCAGCGTAGCTACAGGGGCAGGAGAGACCCAGTACTTC
CDR3: CASSVATGAGETQYF
size: NA
D: TRBD1
V: TRBV9
J: TRBJ2-5

DNA: TGTGCCAGCTCGCCACAGGGGGGAAATGGCGAGCAGTACTTC
CDR3: CASSPQGGNGEQYF
size: many
D: TRBD1
V: TRBV18
J: TRBJ2-7

DNA: TGCAGTGCGGGAGGGCCTAGCCTGAGCACAGATACGCAGTATTTT
CDR3: CSAGGPSLSTDTQYF
size: NA
D: TRBD2
V: TRBV20-1
J: TRBJ2-3

DNA: TGTGCCAGCAGGGAGTTGCTGGGGGACGAGCAGTACTTC
CDR3: CASRELLGDEQYF
size: NA
D: NA
V: TRBV2
J: TRBJ2-7

DNA: TGTGCCAGCAGCGCAAGGGGTCGGGACGAGCAGTACTTC
CDR3: CASSARGRDEQYF
size: NA
D: NA
V: TRBV3-1
J: TRBJ2-7

DNA: TGCAGCACGAGGACAGTAACAGATACGCAGTATTTT
CDR3: CSTRTVTDTQYF
size: NA
D: NA
V: TRBV29-1
J: TRBJ2-3

DNA: TGTGCCAGCAGCCCGGGGGGACAGGTAGTCGAGCAGTACTTC
CDR3: CASSPGGQVVEQYF
size: NA
D: NA
V: TRBV7-6
J: TRBJ2-7

DNA: TGTGCCAGCAGCACCTCCGGGACAATCAAACGGGACTACAATGAGCAGTTCTTC
CDR3: CASSTSGTIKRDYNEQFF
size: NA
D: NA
V: TRBV12-3/TRBV12-4
J: TRBJ2-1

DNA: TGCGCCAGCAGTGTAGGACCCCTGAATGAGCAGTTCTTC
CDR3: CASSVGPLNEQFF
size: few
D: NA
V: TRBV4-3
J: TRBJ2-1

DNA: TGCAGCGATGGGGGGGGCTATGGCTACACCTTC
CDR3: CSDGGGYGYTF
size: NA
D: NA
V: TRBV29-1
J: TRBJ1-2

DNA: TGTGCCAGCAGTTCCCTAGTAACTGGTGAGCAGTTCTTC
CDR3: CASSSLVTGEQFF
size: few
D: NA
V: TRBV6-6
J: TRBJ2-1

DNA: TGTGCCAGCAGCATGGCCCCCTCCCATGGCTACACCTTC
CDR3: CASSMAPSHGYTF
size: many
D: NA
V: TRBV9
J: TRBJ1-2

DNA: TGCAGTGCTAGACGTGACGGCTACGAGCAGTACTTC
CDR3: CSARRDGYEQYF
size: few
D: NA
V: TRBV20-1
J: TRBJ2-7

DNA: TGTGCCAGCAGCCAATCAAGCTACCAAGAGACCCAGTACTTC
CDR3: CASSQSSYQETQYF
size: NA
D: NA
V: TRBV14
J: TRBJ2-5

DNA: TGTGCCAGCAGCACTCATGGGGAGACCCAGTACTTC
CDR3: CASSTHGETQYF
size: few
D: NA
V: TRBV28
J: TRBJ2-5

DNA: TGCGCCAGCAGCACTGGCGAAGGGTTCAATCAGCCCCAGCATTTT
CDR3: CASSTGEGFNQPQHF
size: NA
D: NA
V: TRBV5-1
J: TRBJ1-5

DNA: TGTGCCAGCAGCTTATCCCTGGGGGCGGGTGTGGAGACCCAGTACTTC
CDR3: CASSLSLGAGVETQYF
size: few
D: NA
V: TRBV7-9
J: TRBJ2-5

DNA: TGTGCCAGCAGCTTGAGTACAGGGGTAGTCGAGCAGTACTTC
CDR3: CASSLSTGVVEQYF
size: NA
D: TRBD1
V: TRBV5-5
J: TRBJ2-7

DNA: TGTGCCAGCAGCTGGACAGGGCGCAATTTATATGGCTACACCTTC
CDR3: CASSWTGRNLYGYTF
size: once
D: TRBD1
V: TRBV7-2
J: TRBJ1-2

DNA: TGCAGCGTTGGTCCAGACCACAATCAGCCCCAGCATTTT
CDR3: CSVGPDHNQPQHF
size: NA
D: NA
V: TRBV29-1
J: TRBJ1-5

DNA: TGTGCCAGCAGCATAGACAGGGGGACCTACAATGAGCAGTTCTTC
CDR3: CASSIDRGTYNEQFF
size: many
D: TRBD1
V: TRBV7-3
J: TRBJ2-1

DNA: TGTGCCAGCAGCTTAGTAAGATGGGAGACCCAGTACTTC
CDR3: CASSLVRWETQYF
size: many
D: NA
V: TRBV7-2
J: TRBJ2-5

DNA: TGTGCCACCAGTGGTGGGGGACAGGGGATTCAAGAGACCCAGTACTTC
CDR3: CATSGGGQGIQETQYF
size: few
D: TRBD1
V: TRBV24-1
J: TRBJ2-5

DNA: TGTGCCAGCCGCAATGTGGATTCTCAGTACTTC
CDR3: CASRNVDSQYF
size: few
D: NA
V: TRBV6-5
J: TRBJ2-5

DNA: TGTGCCAGCAGTGAAGCGGCAGGGAGAACCCAGCCCCAGCATTTT
CDR3: CASSEAAGRTQPQHF
size: NA
D: NA
V: TRBV2
J: TRBJ1-5

DNA: TGTGCCAGCAGCGTAGGGTCGGGGACAGGGGGGGGAGAGACCCAGTACTTC
CDR3: CASSVGSGTGGGETQYF
size: NA
D: TRBD1
V: TRBV9
J: TRBJ2-5

DNA: TGCGCCAGCAGCCAAGATCGACAGGATTTCGAGCAGTACTTC
CDR3: CASSQDRQDFEQYF
size: few
D: NA
V: TRBV4-3
J: TRBJ2-7

DNA: TGTGCCAGCAGTCCCCCATATACTGAGCAGTACTTC
CDR3: CASSPPYTEQYF
size: few
D: NA
V: TRBV6-2/TRBV6-3
J: TRBJ2-5